Listed here is a single TCR beta chain. Its antigen remains unidentified. This specimen belongs to a study of monozygotic twins with inflammatory bowel disease. Using eight separate reactions per sample, the authors generated cDNA. Molecular identifiers with 6-nucleotide sample barcodes were added during cDNA synthesis via template switching. The authors ran two nested PCRs of 16 and 9 cycles on TCRalpha and TCRbeta cDNA. From its re-call of the 5' RACE reads, TCRdb lists each CDR3 protein once, without DNA. This repertoire includes approximately 400,000 distinct CDR3 sequences. Overall study findings and caveats: It was in IBD patients that TCRbeta diversity (inverse Simpson) was lower than in healthy co-twins.

This clonotype originated in a human donor with ulcerative colitis or Crohn's disease, or a healthy co-twin of an affected twin (not recorded which). Sequenced: blood.

CDR3: CASTSYLGLAGGVVTDTQYF. The chain recombines TRBV11-2 with TRBJ2-3; TCRdb proposes TRBD2, but this gene call is untestable without DNA. CDR1 SGHAT and CDR2 FQNNGV come from the germline V gene. The CDR3 contains 20 residues.